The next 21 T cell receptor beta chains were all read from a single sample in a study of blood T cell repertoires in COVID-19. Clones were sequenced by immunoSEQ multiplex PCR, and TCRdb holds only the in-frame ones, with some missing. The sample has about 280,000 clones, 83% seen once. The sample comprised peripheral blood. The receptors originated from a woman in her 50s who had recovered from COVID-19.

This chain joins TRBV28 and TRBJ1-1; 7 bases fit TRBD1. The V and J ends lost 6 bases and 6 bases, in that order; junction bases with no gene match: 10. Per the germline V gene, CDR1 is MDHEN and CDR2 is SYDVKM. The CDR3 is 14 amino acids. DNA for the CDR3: TGTGCCAGCAGGTCCGGGACAGCCGGGGCTGAAGCTTTCTTT. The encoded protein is CASRSGTAGAEAFF.

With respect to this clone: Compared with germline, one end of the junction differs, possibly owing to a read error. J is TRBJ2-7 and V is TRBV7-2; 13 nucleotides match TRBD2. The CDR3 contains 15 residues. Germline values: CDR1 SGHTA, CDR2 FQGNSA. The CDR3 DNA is TGTGCCAGCAGCTTAGTCGGACTAGCGGGGGCCCCTGGATCCTTC. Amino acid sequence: CASSLVGLAGAPGSF. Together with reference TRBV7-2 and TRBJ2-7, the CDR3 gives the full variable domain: GAGVSQSPSNKVTEKGKDVELRCDPISGHTALYWYRQSLGQGLEFLIYFQGNSAPDKSGLPSDRFSAERTGGSVSTLTIQRTQQEDSAVYLCASSLVGLAGAPGSFGPGTRLTVT.

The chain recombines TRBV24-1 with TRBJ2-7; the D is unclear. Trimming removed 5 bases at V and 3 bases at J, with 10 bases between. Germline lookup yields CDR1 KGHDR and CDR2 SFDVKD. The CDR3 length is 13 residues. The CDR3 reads CATSGANLYEQYF. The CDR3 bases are TGTGCCACCAGTGGGGCAAATCTCTACGAGCAGTACTTC.

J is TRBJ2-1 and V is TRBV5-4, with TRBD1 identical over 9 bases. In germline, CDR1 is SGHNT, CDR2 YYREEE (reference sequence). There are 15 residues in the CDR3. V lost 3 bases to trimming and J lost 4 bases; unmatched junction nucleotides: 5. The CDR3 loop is CASSWGQGGYNEQFF. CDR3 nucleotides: TGTGCCAGCAGCTGGGGACAGGGAGGGTACAATGAGCAGTTCTTC.

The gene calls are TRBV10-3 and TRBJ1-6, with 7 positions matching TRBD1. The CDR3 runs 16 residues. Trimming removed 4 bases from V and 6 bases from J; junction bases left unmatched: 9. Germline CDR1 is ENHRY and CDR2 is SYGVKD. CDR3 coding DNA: TGTGCCATCAGTGGGGCCCCACAGGGGCCTAATTCACCCCTCCACTTT. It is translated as CAISGAPQGPNSPLHF.

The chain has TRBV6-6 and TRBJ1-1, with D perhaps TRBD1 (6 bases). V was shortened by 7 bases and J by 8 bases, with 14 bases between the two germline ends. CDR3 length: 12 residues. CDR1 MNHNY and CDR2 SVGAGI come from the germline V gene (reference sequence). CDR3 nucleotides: TGTGCCAGCATCTCCGGACAGAGAGAAGCTTTCTTT. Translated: CASISGQREAFF.

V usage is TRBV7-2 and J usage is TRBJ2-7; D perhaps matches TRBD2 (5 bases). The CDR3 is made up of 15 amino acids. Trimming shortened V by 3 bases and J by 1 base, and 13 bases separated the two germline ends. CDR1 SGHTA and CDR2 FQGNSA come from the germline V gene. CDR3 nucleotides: TGTGCCAGCAGCTTGGACTTCGACCCTTCCTACGAGCAGTACTTC. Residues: CASSLDFDPSYEQYF.

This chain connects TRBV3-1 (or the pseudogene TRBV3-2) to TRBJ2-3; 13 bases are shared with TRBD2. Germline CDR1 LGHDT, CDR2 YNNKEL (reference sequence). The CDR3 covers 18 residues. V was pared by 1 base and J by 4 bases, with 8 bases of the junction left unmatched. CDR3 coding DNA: TGTGCCAGCAGCCAAGCCCCAACTAGCGGGGGGGCCTCAGATACGCAGTATTTT. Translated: CASSQAPTSGGASDTQYF.

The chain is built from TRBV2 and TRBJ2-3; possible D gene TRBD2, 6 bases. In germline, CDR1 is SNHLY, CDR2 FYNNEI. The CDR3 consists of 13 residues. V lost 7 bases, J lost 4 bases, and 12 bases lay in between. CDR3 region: CASKPGEADTQYF. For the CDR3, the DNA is TGTGCCAGCAAACCGGGAGAGGCAGATACGCAGTATTTT.

CDR3 loop: CASSPESGLTGTGEQYF. CDR3 DNA sequence: TGTGCCAGCAGCCCGGAATCCGGTCTTACAGGGACCGGCGAGCAGTACTTC. The chain recombines TRBV4-2 with TRBJ2-7, with D tentatively TRBD1 (6 bases). The V and J ends lost 4 bases and 6 bases respectively, with 25 bases between them. The CDR3 sequence is 17 residues long. CDR1 and CDR2 from the germline V gene are LGHNA and YNFKEQ.

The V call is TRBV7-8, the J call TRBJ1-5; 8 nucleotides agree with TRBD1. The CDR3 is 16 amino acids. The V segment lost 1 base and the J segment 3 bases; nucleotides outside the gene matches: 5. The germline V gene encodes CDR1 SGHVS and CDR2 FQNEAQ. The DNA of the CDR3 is TGTGCCAGCAGCTTAGGTACAGGGGGGGCCAATCAGCCCCAGCATTTT. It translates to CASSLGTGGANQPQHF.

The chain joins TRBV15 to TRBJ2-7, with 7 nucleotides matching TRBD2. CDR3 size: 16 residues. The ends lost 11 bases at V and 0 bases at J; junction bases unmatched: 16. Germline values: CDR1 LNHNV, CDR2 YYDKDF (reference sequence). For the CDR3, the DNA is TGTGCCGGGGGGAGGGCCCAGACCAATAACTCCTACGAGCAGTACTTC. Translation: CAGGRAQTNNSYEQYF. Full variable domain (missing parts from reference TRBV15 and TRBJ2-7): DAMVIQNPRYQVTQFGKPVTLSCSQTLNHNVMYWYQQKSSQAPKLLFHYYDKDFNNEADTPDNFQSRRPNTSFCFLDIRSPGLGDTAMYLCAGGRAQTNNSYEQYFGPGTRLTVT.

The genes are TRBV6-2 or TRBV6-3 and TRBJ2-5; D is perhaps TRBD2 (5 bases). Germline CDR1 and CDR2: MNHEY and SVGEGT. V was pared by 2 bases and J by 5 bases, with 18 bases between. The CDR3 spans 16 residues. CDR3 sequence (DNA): TGTGCCAGCAGTTACGTGTCGGGATTACCGGGCGAGACCCAGTACTTC. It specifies CASSYVSGLPGETQYF.

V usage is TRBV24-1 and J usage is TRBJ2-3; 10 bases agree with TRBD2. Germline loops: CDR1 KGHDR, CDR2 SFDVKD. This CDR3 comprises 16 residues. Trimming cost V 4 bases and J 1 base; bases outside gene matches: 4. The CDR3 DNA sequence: TGTGCCACCAGTGAAACTAGCGGGGCCCGCACAGATACGCAGTATTTT. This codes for CATSETSGARTDTQYF.

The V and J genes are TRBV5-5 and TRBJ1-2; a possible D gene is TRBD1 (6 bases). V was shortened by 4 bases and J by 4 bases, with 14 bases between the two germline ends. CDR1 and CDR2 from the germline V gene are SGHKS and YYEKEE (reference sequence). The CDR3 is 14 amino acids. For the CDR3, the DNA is TGTGCCAGCAGCGTCAGACAGGAAAGCTATGGCTACACCTTC. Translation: CASSVRQESYGYTF.

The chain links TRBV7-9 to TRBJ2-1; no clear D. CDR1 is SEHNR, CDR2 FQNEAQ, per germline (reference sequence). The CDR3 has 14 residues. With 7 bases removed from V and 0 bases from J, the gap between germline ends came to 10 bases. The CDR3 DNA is TGTGCCAGCATAGGCGGAAGCTCCTACAATGAGCAGTTCTTC. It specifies CASIGGSSYNEQFF.

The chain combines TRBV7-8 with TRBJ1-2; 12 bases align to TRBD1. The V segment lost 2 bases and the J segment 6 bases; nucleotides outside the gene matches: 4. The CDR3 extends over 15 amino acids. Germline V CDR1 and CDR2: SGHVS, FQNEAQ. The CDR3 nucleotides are TGTGCCAGCAGCTTACCGGGACAGGGGGCTGATGGCTACACCTTC. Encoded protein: CASSLPGQGADGYTF.

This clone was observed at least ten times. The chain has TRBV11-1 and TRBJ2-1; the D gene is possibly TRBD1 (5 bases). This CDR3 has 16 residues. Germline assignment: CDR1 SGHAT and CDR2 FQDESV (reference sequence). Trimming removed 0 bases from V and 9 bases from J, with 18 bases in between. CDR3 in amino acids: CASSLAVRGRFGEQFF. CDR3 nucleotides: TGTGCCAGCAGCTTAGCGGTAAGGGGCCGATTCGGTGAGCAGTTCTTC.

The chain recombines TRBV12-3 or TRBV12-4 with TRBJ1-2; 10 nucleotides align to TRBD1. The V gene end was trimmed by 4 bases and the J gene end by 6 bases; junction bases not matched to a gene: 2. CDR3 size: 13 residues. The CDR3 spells CASSSDRGHGYTF. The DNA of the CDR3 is TGTGCCAGCAGTTCAGACAGGGGGCATGGCTACACCTTC.

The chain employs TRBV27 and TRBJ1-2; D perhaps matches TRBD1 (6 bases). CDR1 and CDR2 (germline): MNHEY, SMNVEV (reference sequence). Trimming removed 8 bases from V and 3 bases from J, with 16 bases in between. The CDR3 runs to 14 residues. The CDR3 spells CASGGGVGDYGYTF. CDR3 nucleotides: TGTGCCAGCGGGGGCGGAGTCGGTGACTATGGCTACACCTTC.

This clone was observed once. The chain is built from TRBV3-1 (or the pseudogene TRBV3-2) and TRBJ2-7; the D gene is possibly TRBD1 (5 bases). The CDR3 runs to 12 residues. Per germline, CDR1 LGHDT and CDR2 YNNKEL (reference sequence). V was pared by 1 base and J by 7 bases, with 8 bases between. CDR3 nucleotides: TGTGCCAGCAGCCAAGGGGGCGGAGAGCAGTACTTC. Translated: CASSQGGGEQYF.